This T cell receptor beta chain is from a study of Tregs in tolerant kidney transplant recipients. Findings and limits, study-wide: This study did not directly address biological reproducibility. Tregs expanded with activated donor B cells seemed most donor-specific.

Germline V gene data show CDR1 as MNHEY and CDR2 as SVGAGI. V was clipped by 6 bases and J by 0 bases, with 12 bases between them. CDR3 size: 14 residues. Unstimulated regulatory T cells (CD4+CD25+CD127-), CD4+CD25- non-regulatory cells, CD4 and CD8 cells were FACS-sorted from thawed PBMCs. With regard to this clone: Its antigen remains unidentified.

The method was immunoSEQ multiplex PCR; TCRdb's version includes in-frame clones alone and lacks a portion of them. This table has about 240,000 clones, approximately 84% appearing once. The source is a human donor in good health. Input material: CD4+ T cells from blood. V and J are TRBV6-5 and TRBJ2-7; D ambiguous. This chain's CDR3 is CASSPPYNSYEQYF. Here the CDR3 DNA reads TGTGCCAGCAGCCCCCCTTATAACTCCTACGAGCAGTACTTC.